This TCR beta chain comes out of a study of early T cells in non-severe SARS-CoV-2 infection (dated by TCRdb to about 2021). Notes on the research overall: TCR sequencing used bulk RNA from unsorted whole blood, so alpha and beta chains could not be paired. The paper as a whole reports these results and caveats: Matching against VDJdb was skewed toward anti-spike CD8 responses, likely underestimated virus-specific expansions, and missed private and CD4 specificities.

This clonotype was counted only a few times. The antigen it recognizes is unknown. No qualities accompany the bases; no much larger clone lies one base away. The library was generated by 5' RACE. Reads for this sample came from a NextSeq 500. To correct for sequencing error and PCR bias, the TCR library protocol tagged individual cDNA molecules with unique molecular identifiers. TCR alpha and beta chains were both sequenced, and the abundances of alpha and beta sequences in each sample were closely correlated with each other. Regarding the original processing steps: Decombinator V4 was used to perform V gene, J gene and CDR3 annotation of TCR sequences. TCRs were defined as expanded if a significant change between any two time points was detected under a Poisson model with p below 0.0001. TCR abundances were normalised to the total number of TCRs sequenced in each sample and reported as counts per million. VDJdb, accessed on 1 November 2021, was searched for TCRs annotated for CMV, EBV and SARS-CoV-2, and TCRs annotated for more than one antigen were excluded. The public sequencing data were trimmed at Q25 with fastp and processed into clonotypes with MiXCR by TCRdb, which kept only in-frame beta chains. Each entry merges the rows of one CDR3 protein and shows their most common DNA and genes. The V and J calls reflect TCRdb's pipeline rather than the authors' work. The sample table lists tens of thousands of distinct CDR3 sequences, roughly 5.7% of them with a count of one. Together, the top ten hold roughly 6.5% of the sample.

This was a case-control study nested in a cohort of healthcare workers in London, UK, who had nasopharyngeal swab PCR tests and blood samples taken every week. Healthcare workers were recruited between 23 and 31 March 2020, during the week of the UK lockdown, and were followed weekly for up to about 15 weeks. The clonotype was recovered from an adult who was a healthcare worker with PCR-confirmed SARS-CoV-2 infection or an uninfected control (not recorded which). The sequencing sample was made of whole blood.

The CDR3 loop reads CSARGQGARNEQFF. At the DNA level, the sequence is TGCAGTGCTAGAGGGCAGGGGGCGCGCAATGAGCAGTTCTTC. This chain is built from TRBV20-1 and TRBJ2-1; TRBD1 agrees with 8 junctional bases. From its cysteine to its phenylalanine, the CDR3 spans 14 amino acids. Only the CDR3 region is kept as DNA, spanning 42 bases read in frame from base 1. The V end gives up 1 base and the J end 6 bases, leaving 5 bases in the junction not matched to a gene. CDR1 and CDR2 are read off the germline V gene (reference sequence) as DFQATT and SNEGSKA.